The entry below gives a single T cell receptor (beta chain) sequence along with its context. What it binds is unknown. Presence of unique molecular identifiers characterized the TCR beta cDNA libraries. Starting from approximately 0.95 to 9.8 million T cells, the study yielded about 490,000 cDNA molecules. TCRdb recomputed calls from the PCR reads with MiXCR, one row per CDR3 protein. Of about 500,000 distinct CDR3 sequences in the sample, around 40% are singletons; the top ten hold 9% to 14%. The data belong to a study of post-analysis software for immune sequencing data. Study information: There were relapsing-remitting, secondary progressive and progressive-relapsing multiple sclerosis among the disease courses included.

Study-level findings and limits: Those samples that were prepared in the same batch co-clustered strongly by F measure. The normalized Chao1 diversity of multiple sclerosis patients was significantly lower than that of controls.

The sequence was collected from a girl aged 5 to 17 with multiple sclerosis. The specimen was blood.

CDR3 region: CASRGLAGPYEQYF. CDR3 bases: TGTGCCAGCAGGGGACTAGCGGGCCCCTACGAGCAGTACTTC. This rearrangement joins TRBV27 to TRBJ2-7, with 12 bases that match TRBD2. The CDR3 length is 14 residues. The germline gives CDR1 MNHEY, CDR2 SMNVEV (reference sequence). V shed 6 bases, J shed 2 bases, and the junction held 2 bases outside the gene matches.